Listed below are T cell receptor beta chains from one sample, sequenced in a study of OX40 agonist ivuxolimab in advanced cancers. Using immunoSEQ multiplex PCR, the repertoire was profiled, and TCRdb retains in-frame clones only, with some absent. This table has about 110,000 clones, around nine tenths appearing once. The input for sequencing was CD4+ or CD8+ T cells sorted from blood, taken in a trial of the OX40 agonist ivuxolimab. The receptor source for this set is an adult with an advanced solid tumor such as melanoma, head and neck, liver or kidney cancer. The CDR3 runs from the conserved cysteine through the conserved F or W. The D gene is left open where the match is weak. Size values are once, few and many counts, or a class for expanded clones, and some rows have none.

clone_size	v_call	d_call	j_call	cdr3_length	cdr3_nt	cdr3_aa
.	TRBV30	TRBD2	TRBJ2-5	16	TGTGCCTGGAGTGGCTTTTCGGGGGGGTGGCAAGAGACCCAGTACTTC	CAWSGFSGGWQETQYF
.	TRBV9	.	TRBJ2-1	13	TGTGCCAGCAGCACCGCCAACACGAATGAGCAGTTCTTC	CASSTANTNEQFF
.	TRBV12-5	TRBD1	TRBJ1-2	16	TGTGCTAGTGGTTTGGTTCCGACAGGGGTCAATTATGGCTACACCTTC	CASGLVPTGVNYGYTF
once	TRBV11-1	.	TRBJ2-5	17	TGTGCCAGCAGCTATACAGGTCTGTGGGGGGCCCAAGAGACCCAGTACTTC	CASSYTGLWGAQETQYF
.	TRBV4-1	TRBD1	TRBJ1-5	17	TGCGCCAGCAGCCAAGAACCCTGGGACAGGGGATCGCAGCCCCAGCATTTT	CASSQEPWDRGSQPQHF
.	TRBV25-1	.	TRBJ1-6	14	TGTGCCAGCAGTGAATATCGGTGGGAATCACCCCTCCACTTT	CASSEYRWESPLHF
.	TRBV28	.	TRBJ2-1	13	TGTGCCACCCTATCGCGATTCGGGATGGAGCAGTTCTTC	CATLSRFGMEQFF
.	TRBV5-4	TRBD2	TRBJ2-7	18	TGTGCCAGCAGCTCTAGGACTAGCGGGGGGGCCTTAGCGGGTGAGCAGTACTTC	CASSSRTSGGALAGEQYF
.	TRBV5-6	TRBD1	TRBJ1-4	14	TGTGCCAGCACCATCCAGGGGGCAGGGGAAAAACTGTTTTTT	CASTIQGAGEKLFF
.	TRBV7-3	.	TRBJ1-1	13	TGTGCCAGCAGCTTATATAGAGGGACAGAAGCTTTCTTT	CASSLYRGTEAFF
once	TRBV14	.	TRBJ2-1	16	TGTGCCAGCAGCCAAGAAATACGGGTCCTCTACAATGAGCAGTTCTTC	CASSQEIRVLYNEQFF
.	TRBV2	.	TRBJ1-5	15	TGTGCCAGCAGAGAAATGTCCGGGGGCAGGCAGCCCCAGCATTTT	CASREMSGGRQPQHF
few	TRBV30	.	TRBJ2-2	13	TGTGCCTGGAGTGTAACGGGAAGCGGGGAGCTGTTTTTT	CAWSVTGSGELFF
.	TRBV5-5	TRBD2	TRBJ2-3	16	TGTGCCAGCAGCTTGGCTCTAGCGGGGAACACAGATACGCAGTATTTT	CASSLALAGNTDTQYF
few	TRBV5-1	.	TRBJ2-1	15	TGCGCCAGCAGCTTGGCCGGGGGGCGGGAGAATGAGCAGTTCTTC	CASSLAGGRENEQFF
.	TRBV7-9	.	TRBJ1-2	14	TGTGCCAGCAGCTTAGAATCGCGTAACTATGGCTACACCTTC	CASSLESRNYGYTF
few	TRBV7-6	.	TRBJ2-5	15	TGTGCCAGCAGCACAAACTCGGTCCCCCAAGAGACCCAGTACTTC	CASSTNSVPQETQYF
.	TRBV29-1	TRBD1	TRBJ2-7	13	TGCAGCGCCGGACAGGGGGCGGGCTACGAGCAGTACTTC	CSAGQGAGYEQYF
.	TRBV5-4	.	TRBJ2-1	16	TGTGCCAGCAGCTTGGCCGGTGGGAGCTCCTACAATGAGCAGTTCTTC	CASSLAGGSSYNEQFF
.	TRBV30	.	TRBJ1-4	12	TGTGCCTGGAGTGAAGAGGGGAGAAAACTGTTTTTT	CAWSEEGRKLFF
once	TRBV5-5	.	TRBJ1-1	14	TGTGCCAGCAGCTTGGGAGGGGCGGACACTGAAGCTTTCTTT	CASSLGGADTEAFF
few	TRBV19	.	TRBJ2-4	16	TGTGCCAGTACCCCAATTGGGGGACTAGCCAAAAACATTCAGTACTTC	CASTPIGGLAKNIQYF
.	TRBV11-1	.	TRBJ2-3	13	TGTGCCAGCAGCTTAACTCCTAGCGATACGCAGTATTTT	CASSLTPSDTQYF
.	TRBV28	.	TRBJ2-5	12	TGTGCCAGCCGGGGAGACCAAGAGACCCAGTACTTC	CASRGDQETQYF
.	TRBV7-2	.	TRBJ2-2	13	TGTGCCAGCAGCTCCCCCGGATCCGGGGAGCTGTTTTTT	CASSSPGSGELFF
.	TRBV7-2	TRBD1	TRBJ2-2	13	TGTGCCAGCAGCTCACAGGGGACCGGGGAGCTGTTTTTT	CASSSQGTGELFF
.	TRBV7-3	TRBD2	TRBJ2-3	19	TGTGCCAGCAGCTTAAGAGGGGCCGCGATGGCCGGGGGGATCGATACGCAGTATTTT	CASSLRGAAMAGGIDTQYF
.	TRBV20-1	TRBD2	TRBJ2-1	11	TGCAGTGCAAGCGGGACCGATGAGCAGTTCTTC	CSASGTDEQFF
.	TRBV7-9	.	TRBJ2-7	14	TGTGCCAGCAGCTTAGCGGGAATTTCCTACGAGCAGTACTTC	CASSLAGISYEQYF
.	TRBV4-2	TRBD1	TRBJ1-5	15	TGTGCCAGCAGCCGCTGGGACAGGGGCAATCAGCCCCAGCATTTT	CASSRWDRGNQPQHF
.	TRBV4-2	.	TRBJ1-2	15	TGTGCCAGCAGCCAAGATACCTCACCGGACTATGGCTACACCTTC	CASSQDTSPDYGYTF
.	TRBV9	TRBD2	TRBJ2-5	13	TGTGCCAGCAGCGTTACTAGCGGGGAGACCCAGTACTTC	CASSVTSGETQYF
.	TRBV4-2	TRBD2	TRBJ2-3	15	TGTGCCAGCAGCCAAGATCCGGGGGGGCGCGATACGCAGTATTTT	CASSQDPGGRDTQYF
.	TRBV5-4	TRBD2	TRBJ2-1	15	TGTGCCAGCAGCGTAACTAGCGGGGGAATGGGTGAGCAGTTCTTC	CASSVTSGGMGEQFF
.	TRBV9	.	TRBJ2-7	15	TGTGCCAGCAGCCCCTCTCCCCAAGGGCCCTACGAGCAGTACTTC	CASSPSPQGPYEQYF
.	TRBV6-5	TRBD1	TRBJ1-2	13	TGTGCCAGCAGTCTGACAGGGGACTATGGCTACACCTTC	CASSLTGDYGYTF
.	TRBV5-5	TRBD1	TRBJ1-4	14	TGTGCCAGCAGCTGGACAGGGATTGGCGAAAAACTGTTTTTT	CASSWTGIGEKLFF
.	TRBV10-3	.	TRBJ2-7	14	TGTGCCATCAGTGAGTCAAGGGACTCCTACGAGCAGTACTTC	CAISESRDSYEQYF
.	TRBV19	.	TRBJ2-6	18	TGTGCCAGTAGCAAAGGAGGGGTTCTTACCTCTGGGGCCAACGTCCTGACTTTC	CASSKGGVLTSGANVLTF
.	TRBV7-9	.	TRBJ1-5	14	TGTGCCAGCAGCTTAGGAGGGCTCAATCAGCCCCAGCATTTT	CASSLGGLNQPQHF